A selection of T cell receptor beta chains follows, all from one sample in a study of follicular helper T cells after annual influenza vaccination. The method was immunoSEQ multiplex PCR; TCRdb's version includes in-frame clones alone and lacks a portion of them. The sample has roughly 10,000 clones; approximately 77% are singletons. This sample comprised CXCR5- memory CD4+ T cells sorted from blood, obtained on the day of influenza vaccination. These receptors all come from an adult who received the influenza vaccine. CDR3s include the opening cysteine and the closing phenylalanine or tryptophan. Fields, in order: J gene, V gene, CDR3 protein.

>TRBJ1-1|TRBV27
CASGRQQNTEAFF
>TRBJ2-7|TRBV7-3
CASSSSGGSDEQYF
>TRBJ1-4|TRBV19
CASSIRASQLKGHSTNEKLFF
>TRBJ1-1|TRBV6-4
CASKNQGGNTEAFF
>TRBJ1-5|TRBV19
CASSTEARYQPQHF
>TRBJ1-3|TRBV4-3
CASSLNSLDSGNTIYF
>TRBJ2-4|TRBV10-3
CAISGQGAENIQYF
>TRBJ2-3|TRBV2
CASSVALAGNTDTQYF
>TRBJ2-7|TRBV7-2
CASSSRTSGSYEQYF
>TRBJ1-2|TRBV4-3
CASSRAQGAWGYGYTF
>TRBJ1-2|TRBV5-6
CASSPGQGANYGYTF
>TRBJ2-2|TRBV19
CASSMDFTGGRNTGELFF
>TRBJ2-3|TRBV30
CAWGLNTQYF
>TRBJ2-1|TRBV7-2
CASSPQGNEQFF
>TRBJ2-7|TRBV7-9
CASSLAGLRDRTYEQYF
>TRBJ2-7|TRBV6-5
CASSFRQLQGEQYF
>TRBJ1-4|TRBV5-5
CASSRGDRGGLGKLFF
>TRBJ1-6|TRBV18
CASSPRGGEYYNSPLHF
>TRBJ2-5|TRBV19
CASSKGGIGQETQYF
>TRBJ2-5|TRBV9
CASSTLLGETQYF
>TRBJ2-3|TRBV11-3
CASAEGQQGSTDTQYF
>TRBJ2-7|TRBV11-2
CASSLGTSVAYEQYF
>TRBJ2-1|TRBV29-1
CSVGRTVNEQFF
>TRBJ1-2|TRBV15
CATSRETAGYGYTF
>TRBJ1-1|TRBV18
CASSPLGQTEAFF
>TRBJ1-1|TRBV19
CASSATRGAEAFF
>TRBJ2-7|TRBV6-6
CASSYSGGEGTEQYF
>TRBJ2-1|TRBV5-1
CASSPGLAGVEQFF
>TRBJ2-1|TRBV6-1
CASSEGTRSPFTSYNEQFF
>TRBJ1-2|TRBV7-2
CASSSPSSRGGYGYTF
>TRBJ2-1|TRBV7-6
CASAGTGVNEQFF
>TRBJ1-2|TRBV15
CATSRDGKVYGYTF
>TRBJ1-5|TRBV7-2
CASSLAGRGANQPQHF
>TRBJ2-1|TRBV5-6
CASSSTTSGRISEQFF
>TRBJ2-1|TRBV28
CASNYPGTGYNEQFF
>TRBJ2-6|TRBV4-3
CASSQVRISGANVLTF
>TRBJ2-3|TRBV30
CAWSVGVISTDTQYF
>TRBJ1-5|TRBV7-9
CASSTGGSNQPQHF
>TRBJ2-3|TRBV11-2
CASSLKRTDTQYF
>TRBJ2-1|TRBV18
CASSPSRVLNEQFF
>TRBJ2-7|TRBV5-5
CASSLEGGLFEQYF
>TRBJ2-5|TRBV19
CASSRGTEETQYF
>TRBJ2-3|TRBV10-3
CAISERQGTDTQYF
>TRBJ2-3|TRBV10-3
CANKREGRTDTQYF
>TRBJ1-1|TRBV28
CASSLGSAGNKKAFF
>TRBJ2-7|TRBV4-3
CASSLGVSYEQYF
>TRBJ1-4|TRBV19
CASSGSGAHNEKLFF
>TRBJ2-1|TRBV5-1
CASRDTQNLNEQFF
>TRBJ2-1|TRBV7-5
CARTSINEQFF
>TRBJ2-5|TRBV29-1
CSVEDRGQETQYF
>TRBJ2-6|TRBV28
CASSDPQGAGANVLTF
>TRBJ1-4|TRBV7-2
CASSLSPGGAREKLFF
>TRBJ2-7|TRBV18
CASSQVQGAGEQYF
>TRBJ1-5|TRBV6-1
CASSEAFGQGILSNQPQHF
>TRBJ2-3|TRBV28
CATHSVGEGTDTQYF
>TRBJ2-4|TRBV5-1
CASSLEGKNIQYF
>TRBJ1-6|TRBV27
CASSLHRGAGNSPLHF